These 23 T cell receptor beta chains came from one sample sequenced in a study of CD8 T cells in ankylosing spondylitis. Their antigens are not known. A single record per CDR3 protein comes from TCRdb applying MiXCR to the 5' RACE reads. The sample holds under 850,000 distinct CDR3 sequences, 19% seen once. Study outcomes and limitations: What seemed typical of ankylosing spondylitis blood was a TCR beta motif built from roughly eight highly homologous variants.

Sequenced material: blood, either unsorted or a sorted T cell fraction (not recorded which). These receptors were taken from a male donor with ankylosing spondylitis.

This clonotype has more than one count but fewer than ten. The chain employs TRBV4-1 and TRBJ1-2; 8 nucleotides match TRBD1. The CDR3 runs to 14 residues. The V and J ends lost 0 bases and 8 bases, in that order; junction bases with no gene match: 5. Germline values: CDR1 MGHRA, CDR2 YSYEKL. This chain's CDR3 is CASSQDGQGGGYTF. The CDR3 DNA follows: TGCGCCAGCAGCCAAGACGGACAGGGTGGCGGCTACACCTTC.

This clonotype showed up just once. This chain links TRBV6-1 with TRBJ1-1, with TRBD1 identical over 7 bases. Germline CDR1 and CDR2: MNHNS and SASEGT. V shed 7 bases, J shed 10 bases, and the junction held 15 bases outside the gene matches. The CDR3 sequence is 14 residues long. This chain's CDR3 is CASNTWDSPIGAFF. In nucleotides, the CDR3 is TGTGCCAGCAATACCTGGGACAGCCCTATTGGAGCTTTCTTT.

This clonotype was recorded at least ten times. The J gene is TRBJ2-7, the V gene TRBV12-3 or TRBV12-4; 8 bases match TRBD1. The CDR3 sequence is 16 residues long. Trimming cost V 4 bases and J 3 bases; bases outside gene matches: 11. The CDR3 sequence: CASSSPDRAGRYEQYF. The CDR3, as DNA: TGTGCCAGCAGTTCCCCGGACAGGGCCGGGCGCTACGAGCAGTACTTC.

CDR3 sequence (DNA): TGTGCCATCAGTGACCGGACAGCCAACACCGGGGAGCTGTTTTTT. Translating it yields CAISDRTANTGELFF. The chain uses TRBV10-3 and TRBJ2-2; weak D call: TRBD1 (6 bases). The V end was cut by 3 bases, the J end by 2 bases, with 10 bases between. This CDR3 spans 15 amino acids. In germline, CDR1 is ENHRY, CDR2 SYGVKD.

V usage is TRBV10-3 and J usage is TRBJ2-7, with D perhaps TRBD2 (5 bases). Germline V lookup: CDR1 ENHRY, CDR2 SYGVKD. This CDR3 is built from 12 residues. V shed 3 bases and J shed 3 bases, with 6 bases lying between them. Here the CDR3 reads CAISDDYYEQYF. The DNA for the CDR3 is TGTGCCATCAGTGATGACTACTACGAGCAGTACTTC.

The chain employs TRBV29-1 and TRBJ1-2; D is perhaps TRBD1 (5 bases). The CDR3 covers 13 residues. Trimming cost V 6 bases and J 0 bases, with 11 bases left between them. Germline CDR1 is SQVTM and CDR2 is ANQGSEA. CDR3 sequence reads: CSVMTEPNYGYTF. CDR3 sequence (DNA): TGCAGCGTAATGACAGAGCCTAACTATGGCTACACCTTC.

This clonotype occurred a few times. The chain's CDR3 is CASSVWTGDYNEQFF. DNA for the CDR3: TGTGCCAGCAGTGTTTGGACAGGCGATTACAATGAGCAGTTCTTC. The chain couples TRBV6-1 to TRBJ2-1; 7 nucleotides match TRBD1. The CDR3 has 15 amino acids. Germline V gene data show CDR1 as MNHNS and CDR2 as SASEGT. V lost 4 bases, J lost 4 bases, and 7 bases stayed unmatched.

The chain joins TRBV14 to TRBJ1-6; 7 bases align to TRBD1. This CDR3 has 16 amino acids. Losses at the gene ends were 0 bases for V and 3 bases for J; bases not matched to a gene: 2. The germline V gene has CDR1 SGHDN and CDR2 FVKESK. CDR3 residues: CASSQDRGNYNSPLHF. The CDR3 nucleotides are TGTGCCAGCAGCCAAGACAGGGGGAACTATAATTCACCCCTCCACTTT.

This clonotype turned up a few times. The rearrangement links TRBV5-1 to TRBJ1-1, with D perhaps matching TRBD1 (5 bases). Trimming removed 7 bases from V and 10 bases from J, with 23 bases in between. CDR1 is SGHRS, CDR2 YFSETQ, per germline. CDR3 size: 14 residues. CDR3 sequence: CASRLGTALDLAFF. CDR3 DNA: TGCGCCAGCCGCCTGGGGACGGCTTTAGATTTAGCTTTCTTT.

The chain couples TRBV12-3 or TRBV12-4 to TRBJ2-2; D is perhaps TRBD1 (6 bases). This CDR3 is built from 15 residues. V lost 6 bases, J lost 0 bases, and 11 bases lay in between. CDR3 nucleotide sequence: TGTGCCAGCAGACTACAGGGTACGAACACCGGGGAGCTGTTTTTT. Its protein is CASRLQGTNTGELFF.

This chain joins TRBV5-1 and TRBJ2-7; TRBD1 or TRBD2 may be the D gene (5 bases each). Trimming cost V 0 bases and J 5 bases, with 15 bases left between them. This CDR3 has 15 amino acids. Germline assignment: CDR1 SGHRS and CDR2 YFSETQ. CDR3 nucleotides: TGCGCCAGCAGCTTGGATATAGACGGGACCAACGAGCAGTACTTC. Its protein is CASSLDIDGTNEQYF.

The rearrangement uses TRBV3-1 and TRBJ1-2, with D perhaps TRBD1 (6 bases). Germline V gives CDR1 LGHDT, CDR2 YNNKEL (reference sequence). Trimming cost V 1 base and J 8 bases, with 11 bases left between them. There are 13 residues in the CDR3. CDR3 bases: TGTGCCAGCAGCCAAGGGTTCCAGGGGGGCTACACCTTC. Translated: CASSQGFQGGYTF.

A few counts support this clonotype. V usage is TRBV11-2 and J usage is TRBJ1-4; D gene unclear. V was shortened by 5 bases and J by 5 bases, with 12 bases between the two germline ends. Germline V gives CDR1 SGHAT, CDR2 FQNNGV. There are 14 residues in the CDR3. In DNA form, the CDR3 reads TGTGCCAGCAGCCTCCTTGTAGGAAATGAAAAACTGTTTTTT. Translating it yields CASSLLVGNEKLFF.

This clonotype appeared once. For the CDR3, the DNA is TGTGCCAGCAGCTTAGGGGAACCGACAAGGACTAATGAAAAACTGTTTTTT. Translation: CASSLGEPTRTNEKLFF. The chain couples TRBV11-2 to TRBJ1-4; D not resolved. Germline CDR1 reads SGHAT; CDR2 reads FQNNGV. V was pared by 1 base and J by 2 bases, with 14 bases between. This CDR3 contains 17 residues.

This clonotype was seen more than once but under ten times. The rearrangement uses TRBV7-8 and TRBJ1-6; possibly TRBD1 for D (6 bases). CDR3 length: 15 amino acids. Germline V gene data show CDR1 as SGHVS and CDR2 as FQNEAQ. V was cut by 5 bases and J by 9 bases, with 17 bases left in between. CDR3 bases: TGTGCCAGCAGCCTATTTACAGGGAAGAGTTCACCCCTCCACTTT. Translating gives CASSLFTGKSSPLHF.

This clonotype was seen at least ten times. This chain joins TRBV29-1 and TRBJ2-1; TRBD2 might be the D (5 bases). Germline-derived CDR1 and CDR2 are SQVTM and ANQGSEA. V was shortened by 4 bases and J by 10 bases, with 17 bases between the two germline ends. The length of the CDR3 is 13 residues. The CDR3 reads CSVGYLAGSEQFF. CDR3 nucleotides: TGCAGCGTTGGATATCTAGCCGGCAGCGAGCAGTTCTTC.

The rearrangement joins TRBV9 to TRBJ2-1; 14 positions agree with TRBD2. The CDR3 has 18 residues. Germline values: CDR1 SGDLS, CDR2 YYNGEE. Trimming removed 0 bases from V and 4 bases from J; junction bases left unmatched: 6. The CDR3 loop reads CASSVEGLAGEGYNEQFF. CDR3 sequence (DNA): TGTGCCAGCAGCGTAGAGGGACTAGCGGGAGAGGGTTACAATGAGCAGTTCTTC.

As DNA, the CDR3 is TGCGCCAGCAGCCAAGATCTGGTTCTCAACACCGGGGAGCTGTTTTTT. Translated, it gives CASSQDLVLNTGELFF. V and J are TRBV4-1 and TRBJ2-2; D is ambiguous. Germline lookup yields CDR1 MGHRA and CDR2 YSYEKL. CDR3 length equals 16 residues. V lost 0 bases, J lost 2 bases, and 10 bases lay in between.

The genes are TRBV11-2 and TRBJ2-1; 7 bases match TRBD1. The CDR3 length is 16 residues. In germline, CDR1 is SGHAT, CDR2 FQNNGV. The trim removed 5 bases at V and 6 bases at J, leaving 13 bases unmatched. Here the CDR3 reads CASSARQGARGNEQFF. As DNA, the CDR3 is TGTGCCAGCAGCGCCCGACAGGGTGCAAGAGGCAATGAGCAGTTCTTC.

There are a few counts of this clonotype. CDR3 nucleotide sequence: TGTGCCATCAGTGACGGGACCACTAAGGAGACCCAGTACTTC. This sequence encodes CAISDGTTKETQYF. The chain links TRBV10-3 to TRBJ2-5; D assignment may be TRBD1 or TRBD2 (5 bases each). The V end was cut by 3 bases, the J end by 5 bases, with 13 bases between. The CDR3 totals 14 residues. CDR1 and CDR2 from the germline V gene are ENHRY and SYGVKD.

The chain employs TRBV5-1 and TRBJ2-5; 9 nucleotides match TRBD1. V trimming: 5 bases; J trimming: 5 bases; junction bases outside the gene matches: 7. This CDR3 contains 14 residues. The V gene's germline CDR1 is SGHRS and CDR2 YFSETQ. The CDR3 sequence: CASRPGQGLETQYF. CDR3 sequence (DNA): TGCGCCAGCAGACCGGGACAGGGCTTGGAGACCCAGTACTTC.

DNA of the CDR3: TGTGCCATCAGTGAGTCGGGACTATCGAGACCCCTCCACTTT. Protein sequence: CAISESGLSRPLHF. The chain carries TRBV10-3 and TRBJ1-6, with D perhaps TRBD1 (5 bases). The ends were cut back, 0 bases at V and 12 bases at J, with 12 bases in the middle. In germline, CDR1 is ENHRY, CDR2 SYGVKD. The CDR3 spans 14 residues.

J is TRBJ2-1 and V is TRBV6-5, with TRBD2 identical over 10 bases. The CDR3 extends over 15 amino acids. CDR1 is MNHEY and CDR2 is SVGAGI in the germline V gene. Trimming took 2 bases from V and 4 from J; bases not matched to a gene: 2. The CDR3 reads CASSYGLAEYNEQFF. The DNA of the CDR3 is TGTGCCAGCAGTTACGGACTAGCGGAGTACAATGAGCAGTTCTTC.